The entry that follows covers one T cell receptor beta chain sequence. Its target is unknown. The CDR3 is 15 residues long. Germline CDR1 MNHNS, CDR2 SASEGT. V was trimmed by 0 bases and J by 0 bases, leaving 9 bases between them. The source material, about 17-31 mg of unsorted bulk tissue, was used to co-extract RNA and DNA. Starting material of 400 to 600 ng total RNA yielded TCR beta cDNA via a constant-region primer. Employing slightly modified ARM-PCR, three nested multiplex PCR rounds were run, and these gave rise to the TCR beta libraries. TRBV1-TRBV30 forward primers and a C-beta reverse primer were used in the first two PCR rounds, which each ran for about 9 cycles. TCRdb re-called the multiplex PCR reads through MiXCR, storing one row per CDR3 protein. This sample has about 100,000 distinct CDR3 sequences, with around two thirds found just once. These data come from a study of tumor-infiltrating lymphocytes in primary liver carcinoma. Study-level results: Tumor region pairs showed greater overlap than either tumor-adjacent or tumor-blood pairs did.

This chain connects TRBV6-1 to TRBJ2-7; tentatively, D is TRBD2 (6 bases). The TCR sequence derives from a woman aged 60-75 years with primary liver carcinoma and hepatitis B virus infection. The sequencing input was liver tumor tissue from sampling region 2. Indicated subset: tumor region T2, inferior pole. This CDR3 reads CASSEAVGGSYEQYF. The CDR3 DNA reads TGTGCCAGCAGTGAAGCGGTGGGAGGCTCCTACGAGCAGTACTTC.